This passage covers 17 T cell receptor beta chains from one sample sequenced in a study of blood T cell repertoires in COVID-19. Here immunoSEQ multiplex PCR was the method, and the copy in TCRdb shows in-frame clones only, minus some. Of approximately 530,000 clones listed, about 89% were seen once; the top ten hold roughly 8%. The sequencing sample was made of peripheral blood. Receptor source: a woman in her 50s with COVID-19, enrolled during active disease.

The genes are TRBV29-1 and TRBJ2-3; a weak D match, TRBD2 (6 bases). Germline values: CDR1 SQVTM, CDR2 ANQGSEA. CDR3 size: 14 residues. Trimming took 7 bases from V and 3 from J, leaving 17 bases between them. CDR3 DNA: TGCAGCGCCCGACTAGGGGTCGAGACAGATACGCAGTATTTT. It codes for CSARLGVETDTQYF.

This chain connects TRBV9 to TRBJ1-1; D call uncertain. Germline CDR1 reads SGDLS; CDR2 reads YYNGEE. The CDR3 runs to 14 residues. V lost 4 bases, J lost 4 bases, and 14 bases lay in between. Here the CDR3 reads CASSTQDGSTEAFF. CDR3 in DNA: TGTGCCAGCAGCACCCAGGACGGGAGCACTGAAGCTTTCTTT.

The gene calls are TRBV11-3 and TRBJ2-7; 9 bases align to TRBD2. This CDR3 spans 17 amino acids. Germline V CDR1 and CDR2: SGHNT, YENEEA. Germline trimming cut 1 base from V and 2 bases from J; bases unmatched to any gene: 9. DNA for the CDR3: TGTGCCAGCAGCTTAGGTAGTTCGGCTAGCGGGACCTACGAGCAGTACTTC. Amino acids: CASSLGSSASGTYEQYF. Drawing the rest from reference TRBV11-3 and TRBJ2-7, the complete variable domain is EAGVVQSPRYKIIEKKQPVAFWCNPISGHNTLYWYLQNLGQGPELLIRYENEEAVDDSQLPKDRFSAERLKGVDSTLKIQPAELGDSAVYLCASSLGSSASGTYEQYFGPGTRLTVT.

The V and J genes are TRBV9 and TRBJ2-5; perhaps TRBD2 as D (5 bases). The V and J ends lost 0 bases and 2 bases respectively, with 20 bases between them. CDR1 is SGDLS and CDR2 is YYNGEE in the germline V gene. The CDR3 extends over 18 amino acids. The CDR3, as DNA: TGTGCCAGCAGCGTAGATCTAGGAGGACGGACCTTTCAAGAGACCCAGTACTTC. It encodes CASSVDLGGRTFQETQYF.

The V and J genes are TRBV9 and TRBJ2-1; D might be TRBD2 (6 bases). Per the germline V gene, CDR1 is SGDLS and CDR2 is YYNGEE. Trimming took off 3 bases at V and 6 bases at J, with 7 bases between the two ends. The CDR3 sequence is 12 residues long. DNA of the CDR3: TGTGCCAGCAGCGGGGGGGTCAATGAGCAGTTCTTC. This gives the protein CASSGGVNEQFF.

The chain links TRBV28 to TRBJ2-1, with 10 bases aligning to TRBD1. Germline CDR1 MDHEN, CDR2 SYDVKM. V was pared by 2 bases and J by 7 bases, with 5 bases of the junction left unmatched. CDR3 length: 15 residues. The CDR3 sequence: CASSLGDRGGNEQFF. CDR3 DNA sequence: TGTGCCAGCAGTTTAGGGGACAGGGGTGGGAATGAGCAGTTCTTC.

There are a few counts of this clone. The rearrangement joins TRBV9 to TRBJ2-7; 9 bases fit TRBD2. There are 18 residues in the CDR3. The junction had 18 bases not matched to a gene; V was cut back by 1 base and J by 7 bases. Per germline, CDR1 SGDLS and CDR2 YYNGEE. CDR3 nucleotide sequence: TGTGCCAGCAGCGTATACGGTAGCGGGGGACTCCATACTGGGGAGCAGTACTTC. Translation gives CASSVYGSGGLHTGEQYF.

This chain connects TRBV19 to TRBJ1-2; D gene uncertain. Deletions cut 3 bases from V and 0 bases from J, with 11 bases between. This CDR3 contains 15 residues. The germline CDR1 and CDR2 sequences are LNHDA and SQIVND (reference sequence). CDR3 DNA sequence: TGTGCCAGTAGTATCCGGTTTACCCCTAACTATGGCTACACCTTC. Its translation: CASSIRFTPNYGYTF.

The table lists this clone with a count of one. The V gene is TRBV5-1, the J gene TRBJ1-6; the match to TRBD1 covers 8 bases. This CDR3 comprises 17 residues. V trimming: 3 bases; J trimming: 0 bases; junction bases outside the gene matches: 5. From germline, CDR1 is SGHRS and CDR2 YFSETQ. The CDR3 region has the DNA TGCGCCAGCAGCTGGGGACAGGACAGCTCCTATAATTCACCCCTCCACTTT. This sequence encodes CASSWGQDSSYNSPLHF. The entire variable domain, with the rest obtained from reference TRBV5-1 and TRBJ1-6, is as follows: KAGVTQTPRYLIKTRGQQVTLSCSPISGHRSVSWYQQTPGQGLQFLFEYFSETQRNKGNFPGRFSGRQFSNSRSEMNVSTLELGDSALYLCASSWGQDSSYNSPLHFGNGTRLTVT.

The chain recombines TRBV7-9 with TRBJ2-5; D ambiguous. CDR1 is SEHNR and CDR2 is FQNEAQ in the germline V gene (reference sequence). Trimming pared 1 base from V and 4 bases from J, leaving 7 bases between. The CDR3 sequence is 13 residues long. CDR3 sequence: CASSLVTSETQYF. The DNA of the CDR3 is TGTGCCAGCAGCTTAGTAACTTCAGAGACCCAGTACTTC.

This clone was seen only once. J is TRBJ1-5 and V is TRBV19; the D gene is possibly TRBD1 (6 bases). CDR1 is LNHDA and CDR2 is SQIVND in the germline V gene (reference sequence). Trimming stripped 6 bases from V and 0 bases from J, with 12 bases between. The CDR3 length is 15 residues. The CDR3 sequence is CASRGTRDSNQPQHF. The CDR3 nucleotides read TGTGCCAGTAGGGGGACACGGGATAGCAATCAGCCCCAGCATTTT. Looking up the rest from reference TRBV19 and TRBJ1-5 gives the full variable domain: DGGITQSPKYLFRKEGQNVTLSCEQNLNHDAMYWYRQDPGQGLRLIYYSQIVNDFQKGDIAEGYSVSREKKESFPLTVTSAQKNPTAFYLCASRGTRDSNQPQHFGDGTRLSIL.

CDR3 DNA: TGTGCCAGCAGCTCAAGACGTGGACAGGGAGGAAACACCATATATTTT. Translated, it gives CASSSRRGQGGNTIYF. The chain carries TRBV7-9 and TRBJ1-3, with 8 positions matching TRBD1. This CDR3 is built from 16 residues. Germline CDR1 reads SEHNR; CDR2 reads FQNEAQ (reference sequence). V dropped 4 bases and J dropped 4; count of bases not matched to a gene: 9.

The chain couples TRBV5-6 to TRBJ2-5, with a possible D match to TRBD1 (6 bases). V lost 2 bases and J lost 4, with 12 bases in between. This CDR3 is 14 amino acids long. The germline V gene has CDR1 SGHDT and CDR2 YYEEEE. CDR3 DNA: TGTGCCAGCAGCTTCGGGTACAGGGCAGAGACCCAGTACTTC. Its protein is CASSFGYRAETQYF.

The V gene is TRBV2, the J gene TRBJ1-1; D unclear. This CDR3 has 12 amino acids. Germline assignment: CDR1 SNHLY and CDR2 FYNNEI. The ends were cut back, 7 bases at V and 5 bases at J, with 11 bases in the middle. The CDR3 loop is CASNLGLTEAFF. The CDR3 nucleotides read TGTGCCAGCAACCTCGGACTTACTGAAGCTTTCTTT.

The CDR3: CAWNEGASSYEQYF. In nucleotides, the CDR3 is TGTGCCTGGAATGAGGGGGCCAGCTCCTACGAGCAGTACTTC. The chain joins TRBV30 to TRBJ2-7; the match to TRBD1 covers 7 bases. The CDR3 contains 14 residues. V was pared by 4 bases and J by 0 bases, with 6 bases of the junction left unmatched. Germline V CDR1 and CDR2: GTSNPN, SVGIG (reference sequence). The whole variable domain, remainder taken from reference TRBV30 and TRBJ2-7, is SQTIHQWPATLVQPVGSPLSLECTVEGTSNPNLYWYRQAAGRGLQLLFYSVGIGQISSEVPQNLSASRPQDRQFILSSKKLLLSDSGFYLCAWNEGASSYEQYFGPGTRLTVT.

The rearrangement links TRBV12-3 or TRBV12-4 to TRBJ2-1; 11 bases are shared with TRBD2. V shed 6 bases and J 7 bases; nucleotides not matched to a gene: 2. This CDR3 region has 13 residues. The CDR3 DNA reads as TGTGCCAGCAGGCCTAGCGGGGGGAATGAGCAGTTCTTC. Its protein product is CASRPSGGNEQFF.

Here the CDR3 DNA reads TGTGCCAGCAGCTTAGCGACAGAACCAGATACGCAGTATTTT. Protein product: CASSLATEPDTQYF. This chain uses TRBV7-9 with TRBJ2-3; D is possibly TRBD1 (5 bases). This CDR3 is built from 14 residues. With 0 bases removed from V and 4 bases from J, the gap between germline ends came to 8 bases. CDR1 SEHNR and CDR2 FQNEAQ come from the germline V gene (reference sequence). The variable domain in full, with the rest retrieved from reference TRBV7-9 and TRBJ2-3, is DTGVSQNPRHKITKRGQNVTFRCDPISEHNRLYWYRQTLGQGPEFLTYFQNEAQLEKSRLLSDRFSAERPKGSFSTLEIQRTEQGDSAMYLCASSLATEPDTQYFGPGTRLTVL.